Below are 18 T cell receptor beta chains sequenced from a single sample in a study of shared clonotypes between healthy human individuals. The repertoire was sequenced with immunoSEQ multiplex PCR; TCRdb's copy has only in-frame clones and lacks some. This sample carries about 2.3 million clones, less than 95% of them seen once, and the ten largest clones take about 0.41%. Sequenced material: naive CD4+ T cells from PBMCs. Subset specified: CD45RA+ positively selected. The receptor set was obtained from a man between 18 and 29 years old in good health. Some clones in this sample may be carry-over from other donors' samples.

The chain employs TRBV6-4 and TRBJ2-5; D is unresolved. Trimming left V 0 bases short and J 3 bases short, with 5 bases between. Germline V gene data show CDR1 as MRHNA and CDR2 as SNTAGT. The CDR3 spans 13 residues. The chain's CDR3 is CASSDSSKETQYF. The CDR3 DNA reads TGTGCCAGCAGTGACTCGTCGAAAGAGACCCAGTACTTC.

The chain has TRBV18 and TRBJ1-1; D might be TRBD1 (5 bases). Germline loops: CDR1 KGHSH, CDR2 LQKENI. CDR3 length: 15 residues. V was trimmed by 5 bases and J by 5 bases, leaving 18 bases between them. The CDR3 DNA sequence: TGTGCCAGCTCAACCTCTCAGGGAAGAACAACTGAAGCTTTCTTT. It is translated as CASSTSQGRTTEAFF.

This sequence joins TRBV6-6 and TRBJ1-1; D is unclear. Trimming took 7 bases from V and 1 from J, leaving 13 bases between them. CDR1 and CDR2 from the germline V gene are MNHNY and SVGAGI (reference sequence). This CDR3 is 14 amino acids long. As DNA, the CDR3 is TGTGCCAGCATCGGAAGTCTAGGGAACACTGAAGCTTTCTTT. Translation: CASIGSLGNTEAFF.

This chain links TRBV6-5 with TRBJ1-1; D perhaps matches TRBD1 (5 bases). V was pared by 2 bases and J by 7 bases, with 17 bases between. The CDR3 is 15 residues long. Germline V gene lookup returns CDR1 MNHEY and CDR2 SVGAGI. CDR3 sequence: CASSYQLLLGGEAFF. The CDR3, as DNA: TGTGCCAGCAGTTACCAACTACTCCTGGGGGGTGAAGCTTTCTTT.

Concerning this clone: This CDR3 is also generated by other DNA sequences in the sample. This sequence joins TRBV7-2 and TRBJ1-1, with TRBD1 matching 7 bases. J was trimmed by 1 base and V by 3 bases; bases with no gene match: 2. Germline V lookup: CDR1 SGHTA, CDR2 FQGNSA. The CDR3 contains 14 residues. CDR3 residues: CASSFGTANTEAFF. As DNA, the CDR3 is TGTGCCAGCAGCTTCGGGACAGCGAACACTGAAGCTTTCTTT.

The chain is built from TRBV7-3 and TRBJ2-7; D is undetermined. V lost 4 bases and J lost 2, with 15 bases in between. This CDR3 spans 15 amino acids. Germline lookup yields CDR1 SGHTA and CDR2 FQGTGA. The DNA for the CDR3 is TGTGCCAGCAGCTCGGCTGGAGCGCCCGCCTACGAGCAGTACTTC. The encoded protein is CASSSAGAPAYEQYF.

As concerns this clone: The sample contains more than one DNA sequence encoding this CDR3. The gene calls are TRBV5-1 and TRBJ2-7; D may be TRBD1 (5 bases). CDR3 length: 14 residues. Germline lookup yields CDR1 SGHRS and CDR2 YFSETQ. V dropped 0 bases and J dropped 0 bases, with 7 bases sitting between them. Written as DNA, the CDR3 is TGCGCCAGCAGCTTGGGACAGAGCTCCTACGAGCAGTACTTC. This sequence encodes CASSLGQSSYEQYF.

J is TRBJ2-1 and V is TRBV5-4, with 9 positions matching TRBD2. Germline V gives CDR1 SGHNT, CDR2 YYREEE (reference sequence). Trimming took 0 bases from V and 5 from J; bases not matched to a gene: 3. CDR3 length: 15 residues. The DNA for the CDR3 is TGTGCCAGCAGCTTGGAACCTAGCGGGAACAATGAGCAGTTCTTC. Protein product: CASSLEPSGNNEQFF. The whole variable domain, remainder taken from reference TRBV5-4 and TRBJ2-1, is ETGVTQSPTHLIKTRGQQVTLRCSSQSGHNTVSWYQQALGQGPQFIFQYYREEENGRGNFPPRFSGLQFPNYSSELNVNALELDDSALYLCASSLEPSGNNEQFFGPGTRLTVL.

This chain joins TRBV19 and TRBJ1-5; D is possibly TRBD1 (5 bases). V gave up 5 bases and J gave up 0 bases, with 14 bases separating them. Germline V gives CDR1 LNHDA, CDR2 SQIVND (reference sequence). The CDR3 covers 16 residues. CDR3 sequence: CASSDLGTHSNQPQHF. The CDR3 DNA is TGTGCCAGTAGTGACCTAGGGACTCATAGCAATCAGCCCCAGCATTTT.

This chain links TRBV29-1 with TRBJ1-4; TRBD1 aligns across 8 bases. The CDR3 is 13 residues long. V lost 4 bases and J lost 6; bases outside the gene matches: 4. Germline CDR1 and CDR2: SQVTM and ANQGSEA. The CDR3 DNA is TGCAGCGTTGTCCGACAGGGGCATGAAAAACTGTTTTTT. Amino acid sequence: CSVVRQGHEKLFF.

This clone has just one count. The chain carries TRBV7-6 and TRBJ1-1, with TRBD1 as a possible D gene (6 bases). Germline assignment: CDR1 SGHVS and CDR2 FNYEAQ. V shed 5 bases and J shed 0 bases, with 7 bases lying between them. This CDR3 spans 13 amino acids. The CDR3 spells CASSRQVNTEAFF. CDR3 DNA: TGTGCCAGCAGCCGACAGGTGAACACTGAAGCTTTCTTT.

This rearrangement joins TRBV6-6 to TRBJ2-7, with D maybe TRBD2 (5 bases). Germline-derived CDR1 and CDR2 are MNHNY and SVGAGI (reference sequence). V was trimmed by 0 bases and J by 3 bases, leaving 9 bases between them. The CDR3 runs to 14 residues. The CDR3 nucleotides are TGTGCCAGCAGTTACTCGGACGGGAACTACGAGCAGTACTTC. Translation: CASSYSDGNYEQYF.

The gene calls are TRBV7-2 and TRBJ1-2; 9 bases map to TRBD1. CDR1 is SGHTA and CDR2 is FQGNSA in the germline V gene. Trimming took 2 bases from V and 3 from J; bases not matched to a gene: 4. The CDR3 length is 15 residues. DNA for the CDR3: TGTGCCAGCAGCTTATCGGGACAGGGCGACTATGGCTACACCTTC. Its protein is CASSLSGQGDYGYTF.

This clone has only one observation. This sample also contains other DNA sequences that code for the same CDR3. V is TRBV5-5 and J is TRBJ1-3; D call uncertain. Germline CDR1 is SGHKS and CDR2 is YYEKEE (reference sequence). The CDR3 runs to 15 residues. The V gene lost 4 bases and the J gene lost 0 bases, with 11 bases spanning the gap. CDR3 protein: CASSRGDYSGNTIYF. CDR3 bases: TGTGCCAGCAGCCGAGGAGATTACTCTGGAAACACCATATATTTT.

The chain recombines TRBV29-1 with TRBJ2-1; D may be TRBD1 or TRBD2 (5 bases each). V gave up 6 bases and J gave up 15 bases, with 18 bases separating them. Germline V CDR1 and CDR2: SQVTM, ANQGSEA. The CDR3 consists of 11 residues. The CDR3 coding sequence is TGCAGCGTCGCCGGGGACCTCAGGCGGTTCTTC. Amino acids: CSVAGDLRRFF.

The gene calls are TRBV7-2 and TRBJ1-1, with D uncertain. Trimming took off 3 bases at V and 7 bases at J, with 12 bases between the two ends. This CDR3 comprises 13 residues. Germline lookup yields CDR1 SGHTA and CDR2 FQGNSA. CDR3 in amino acids: CASSFTQNFEAFF. The CDR3 nucleotides read TGTGCCAGCAGCTTCACGCAAAACTTTGAAGCTTTCTTT. The full variable domain, in which reference TRBV7-2 and TRBJ1-1 provide the parts outside the CDR3, is GAGVSQSPSNKVTEKGKDVELRCDPISGHTALYWYRQSLGQGLEFLIYFQGNSAPDKSGLPSDRFSAERTGGSVSTLTIQRTQQEDSAVYLCASSFTQNFEAFFGQGTRLTVV.

In this sample, this clone turned up once. This chain connects TRBV29-1 to TRBJ1-2; TRBD1 agrees at 7 bases. The CDR3 sequence is 13 residues long. The germline gives CDR1 SQVTM, CDR2 ANQGSEA. The DNA for the CDR3 is TGCAGTTCCACCCAGGGGGACCACTATGGCTACACCTTC. Residues: CSSTQGDHYGYTF.

The chain combines TRBV6-5 with TRBJ2-7, with D possibly matching TRBD1 (5 bases). There are 15 residues in the CDR3. Germline V CDR1 and CDR2: MNHEY, SVGAGI. V was shortened by 0 bases and J by 0 bases, with 9 bases between the two germline ends. CDR3 sequence: CASSYSKGHSYEQYF. CDR3 bases: TGTGCCAGCAGTTACTCGAAGGGGCACTCCTACGAGCAGTACTTC.